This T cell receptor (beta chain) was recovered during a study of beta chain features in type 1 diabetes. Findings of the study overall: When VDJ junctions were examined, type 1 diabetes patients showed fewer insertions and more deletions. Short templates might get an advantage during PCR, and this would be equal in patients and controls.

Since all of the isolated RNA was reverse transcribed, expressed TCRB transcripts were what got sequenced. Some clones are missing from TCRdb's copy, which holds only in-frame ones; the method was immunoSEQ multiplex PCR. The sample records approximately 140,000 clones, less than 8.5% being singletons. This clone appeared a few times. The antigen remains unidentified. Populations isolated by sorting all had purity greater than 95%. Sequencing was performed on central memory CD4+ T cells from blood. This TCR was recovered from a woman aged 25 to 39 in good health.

This chain's CDR3 is CASSLGAGSSYNEQFF. The DNA for the CDR3 is TGTGCCAGCAGCTTAGGTGCGGGAAGCTCCTACAATGAGCAGTTCTTC. V gene TRBV7-3 combines with J gene TRBJ2-1; D might be TRBD2 (6 bases). Germline CDR1 SGHTA, CDR2 FQGTGA. Between the trimmed V and J ends, which lost 2 bases and 0 bases, there was a span of 11 bases. This CDR3 is built from 16 residues.